Listed below are T cell receptor beta chains from one sample, sequenced in a study of shared clonotypes between healthy human individuals. Libraries were prepared by immunoSEQ multiplex PCR; TCRdb keeps only in-frame clonotypes and omits some of them. The sample holds about 2.4 million clones, roughly 92% seen once. Source material: naive CD4+ T cells sorted from blood. Receptors originate from a man between 18 and 35 years old in good health. Each CDR3 is given without its conserved first and last residue.

v_call cdr3_aa
TRBV19 ASRPSPGHPEAF
TRBV15 ATSRDKTQY
TRBV6-5 ASRTYTEAF
TRBV11-3 ASSLEVGDSSNYGYT
TRBV30 AWSKGGDQPQH
TRBV5-1 ASSPGWGLSNTGELF
TRBV7-9 ASSLGPTGGEAF
TRBV19 ASDGGGTEAF
TRBV7-9 ASSPERGKLF
TRBV6-4 ASSDSWGAGNTIY
TRBV10-3 AISESVFGTIY
TRBV18 ASSPGQGKAEAF
TRBV13 ASNPPLGKTNYGYT
TRBV6-5 ASSSGQGSEQY
TRBV6-1 ASRGQGDNQPQH
TRBV2 ASSIPGGTQY